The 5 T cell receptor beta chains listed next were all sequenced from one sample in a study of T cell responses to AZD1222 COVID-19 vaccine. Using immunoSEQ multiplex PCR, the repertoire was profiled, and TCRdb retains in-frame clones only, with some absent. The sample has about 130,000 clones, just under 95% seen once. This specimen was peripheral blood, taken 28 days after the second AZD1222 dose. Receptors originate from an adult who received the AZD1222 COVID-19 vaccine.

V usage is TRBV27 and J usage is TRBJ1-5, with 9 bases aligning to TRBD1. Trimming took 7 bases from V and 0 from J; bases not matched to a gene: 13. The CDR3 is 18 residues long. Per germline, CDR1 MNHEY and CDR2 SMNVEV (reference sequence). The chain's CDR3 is CASTDKRDREYSNQPQHF. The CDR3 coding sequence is TGTGCCAGCACTGACAAACGGGACAGGGAGTATAGCAATCAGCCCCAGCATTTT.

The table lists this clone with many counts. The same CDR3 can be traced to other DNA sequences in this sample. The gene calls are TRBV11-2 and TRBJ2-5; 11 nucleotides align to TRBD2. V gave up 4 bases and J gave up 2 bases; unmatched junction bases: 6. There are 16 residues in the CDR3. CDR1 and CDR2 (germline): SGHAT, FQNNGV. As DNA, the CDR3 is TGTGCCAGCAGCTCCGTTAGCGGGGGGGATCAAGAGACCCAGTACTTC. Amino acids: CASSSVSGGDQETQYF.

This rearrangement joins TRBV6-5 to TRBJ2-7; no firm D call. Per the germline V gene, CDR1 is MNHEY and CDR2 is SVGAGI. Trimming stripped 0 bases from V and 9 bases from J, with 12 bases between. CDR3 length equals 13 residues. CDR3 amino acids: CASSYSKNLGQYF. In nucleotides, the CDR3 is TGTGCCAGCAGTTACTCGAAGAATTTAGGGCAGTACTTC.

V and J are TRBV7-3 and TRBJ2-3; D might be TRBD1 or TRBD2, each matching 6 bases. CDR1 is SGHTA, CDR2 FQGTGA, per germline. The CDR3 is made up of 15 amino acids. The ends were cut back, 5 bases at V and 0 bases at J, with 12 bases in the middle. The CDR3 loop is CASSVAGHSTDTQYF. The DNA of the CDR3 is TGTGCCAGCAGCGTCGCGGGACATAGCACAGATACGCAGTATTTT. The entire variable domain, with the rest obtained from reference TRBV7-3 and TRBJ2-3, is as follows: GAGVSQTPSNKVTEKGKYVELRCDPISGHTALYWYRQSLGQGPEFLIYFQGTGAADDSGLPNDRFFAVRPEGSVSTLKIQRTERGDSAVYLCASSVAGHSTDTQYFGPGTRLTVL.

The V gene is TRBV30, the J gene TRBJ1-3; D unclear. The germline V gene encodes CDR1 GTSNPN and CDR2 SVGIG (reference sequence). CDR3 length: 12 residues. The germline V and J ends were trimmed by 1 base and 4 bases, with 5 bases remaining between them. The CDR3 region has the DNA TGTGCCTGGAGTGGGAACGGAAACACCATATATTTT. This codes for CAWSGNGNTIYF.